This T cell receptor (beta chain) was captured by sequencing in a study of T cells in tuberculosis. About the research overall: This South African cohort compared adolescents with or without latent tuberculosis against adults with active tuberculosis.

The V end was cut by 5 bases, the J end by 0 bases, with 11 bases between. The CDR3 is 16 amino acids. Germline V gene sequence: CDR1 MDHEN, CDR2 SYDVKM. Only in-frame clones appear in the TCRdb table, and some are missing; sequencing was by immunoSEQ multiplex PCR. The repertoire holds tens of thousands of clones, with around 96% as singletons. The chain uses TRBV28 and TRBJ2-6, with no clear D. The source of this sequence is a donor aged 5-35 years with latent tuberculosis or without tuberculosis infection. Sample: PBMCs. The DNA of the CDR3 is TGTGCCAGCAGTCCCCAGGTAGGCTCTGGGGCCAACGTCCTGACTTTC. It translates to CASSPQVGSGANVLTF.